This TCR beta chain was identified in a study of identical twins (dated by TCRdb to the mid-2010s). As for the study more broadly: TCR alpha and beta repertoires from monozygotic twins, unrelated adults of various ages and cord blood were deep-sequenced to test whether fetal clonotypes persist. To rule out contamination, the twin experiments were replicated at different times with different library preparation protocols.

What the study reported, not specific to this receptor: Abundant cord blood beta clonotypes had fewer insertions, young adult naive repertoires showed a similar but weaker trend, and memory repertoires showed no such trend. Because the same donors could not be followed over many years, the conclusions depended on cross-sectional statistical analysis. In beta out-of-frame sequences, excess twin sharing was weaker, because having fewer shared sequences lowered the signal-to-noise ratio. Zero-insertion analyses could be partly confounded by invariant T cells such as MAIT and iNKT, though diverse VJ usage argued against such confounding for most clonotypes. Compared with coincidental sharing between unrelated individuals, an excess of low generation-probability sequences was observed among out-of-frame TCR alpha sequences shared between twins. In monozygotic twins, recombination models systematically underestimated out-of-frame TCR alpha sharing, but the models matched the sharing seen between unrelated individuals.

About this clonotype: The specificity of this receptor is unknown. No base qualities exist here, and no much larger clone lies one base off it.

The library was made by 5' RACE. TCRdb records Illumina HiSeq 2000 as the sequencer. Template switching added a universal primer binding site, and the final cDNA carried a unique molecular identifier that allowed TCR cDNA molecules to be counted accurately. Specific primers in the conserved constant-segment region were used to synthesize first-strand cDNA for TCR alpha and beta chains. Each cDNA library was double barcoded, with a SMART-Mk sample barcode plus Illumina barcodes, to control for contamination. Two successive PCR steps introduced TruSeq adapter sequences along with Illumina sample barcodes. TCR alpha and beta cDNA libraries were sequenced on the Illumina HiSeq platform with custom primers. Under the source paper's analysis protocol: MiGEC processed the raw reads to extract unique molecular identifiers, while MiXCR was used to determine the CDR3 positions. Recombination models were inferred per individual with the repgenHMM and IGoR tools using an EM algorithm. Shared clonotypes were analyzed with the tcR package in R, and sharing was normalized by the product of cloneset sizes. To study raw recombination without the effects of thymic and clonal selection, out-of-frame nonproductive sequences were analyzed. Using fastp at Q25 and MiXCR, TCRdb reprocessed the public reads and kept productive beta chains. Each entry is one CDR3 protein sequence, shown with its most common DNA and genes. What appears here as the V and J calls and clone size reflects TCRdb's work, not the paper's. Counted in this sample were some 590,000 distinct CDR3 sequences; 9.6% of them appeared once. The ten largest clones capture approximately 3% of the sample.

All donors were healthy Caucasians. Three pairs of female monozygotic twins, all aged about 18 to 29 years, made up the twin cohort. Peripheral blood mononuclear cells were used as the source from which RNA for TCR libraries was isolated. At the junction V is shortened by 1 base and J by 4 bases; bases outside the gene matches: 8. The germline V gene specifies SQVTM as CDR1 and ANQGSEA as CDR2. The CDR3 sequence holds 16 residues, the cysteine and phenylalanine included. Only CDR3 DNA remains: 48 bases, in frame from the first base. These data were also reused for a study on yellow fever vaccine responses in identical twins. As the second study states: According to the authors, in identical twins the way T cells responded to vaccination appeared partly convergent and partly personalized. In the study, vaccine-responding T cell clones were precisely tracked in identical twins.

Rearrangement joined TRBV29-1 to TRBJ2-5, with TRBD2 identical over 11 junction bases. Sequenced material: PBMCs. The clonotype comes from a woman under 30 in good health. The CDR3 is CSVEVGLAGGRETQYF. The nucleotide sequence reads TGCAGCGTTGAAGTCGGGCTAGCGGGAGGAAGAGAGACCCAGTACTTC.